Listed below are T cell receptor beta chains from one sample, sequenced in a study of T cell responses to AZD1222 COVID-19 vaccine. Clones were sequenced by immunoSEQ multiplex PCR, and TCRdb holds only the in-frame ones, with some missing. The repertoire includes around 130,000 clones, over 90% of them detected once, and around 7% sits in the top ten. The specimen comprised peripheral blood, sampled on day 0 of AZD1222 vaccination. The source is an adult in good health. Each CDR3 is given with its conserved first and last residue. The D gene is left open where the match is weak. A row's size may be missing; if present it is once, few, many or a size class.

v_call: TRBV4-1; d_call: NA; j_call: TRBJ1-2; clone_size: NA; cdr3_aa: CASSQDRYTLPYGYTF; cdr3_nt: TGCGCCAGCAGCCAAGATCGGTACACACTCCCGTATGGCTACACCTTC
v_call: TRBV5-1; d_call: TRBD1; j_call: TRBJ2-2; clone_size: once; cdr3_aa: CASSFMGQGVGTGELFF; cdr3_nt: TGCGCCAGCAGCTTTATGGGACAGGGGGTTGGCACCGGGGAGCTGTTTTTT
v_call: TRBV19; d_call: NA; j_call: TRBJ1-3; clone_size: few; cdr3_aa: CASSIYSGGGARNTIYF; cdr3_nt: TGTGCCAGTAGTATTTATTCGGGCGGAGGGGCGAGAAACACCATATATTTT
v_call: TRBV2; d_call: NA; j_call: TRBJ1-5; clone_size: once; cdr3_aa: CASSVIGATGQPQHF; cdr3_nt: TGTGCCAGCAGTGTTATAGGTGCGACGGGTCAGCCCCAGCATTTT
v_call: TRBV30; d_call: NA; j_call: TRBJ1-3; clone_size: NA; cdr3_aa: CAWSVPGPWGNTIYF; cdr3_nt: TGTGCCTGGAGTGTCCCGGGACCGTGGGGAAACACCATATATTTT
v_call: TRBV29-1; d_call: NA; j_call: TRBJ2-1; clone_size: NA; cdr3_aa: CSVLEGYGNEQFF; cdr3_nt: TGCAGCGTCCTGGAGGGCTACGGCAATGAGCAGTTCTTC
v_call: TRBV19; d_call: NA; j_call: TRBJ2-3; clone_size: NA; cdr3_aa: CASSTNTDTQYF; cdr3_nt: TGTGCCAGTAGTACGAACACAGATACGCAGTATTTT
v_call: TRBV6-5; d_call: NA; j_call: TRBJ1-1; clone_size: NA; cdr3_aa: CASNDRRSNTEAFF; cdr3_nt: TGTGCCAGCAACGACAGGAGATCGAACACTGAAGCTTTCTTT
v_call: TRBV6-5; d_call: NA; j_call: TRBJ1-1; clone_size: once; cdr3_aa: CASSSTENTEAFF; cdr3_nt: TGTGCCAGCAGTTCCACAGAGAACACTGAAGCTTTCTTT
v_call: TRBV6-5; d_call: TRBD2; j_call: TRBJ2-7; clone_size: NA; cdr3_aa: CASQGAGGPKEQYF; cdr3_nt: TGTGCCAGCCAGGGAGCGGGAGGGCCAAAAGAGCAGTACTTC
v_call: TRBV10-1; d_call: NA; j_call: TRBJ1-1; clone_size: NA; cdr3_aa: CASSQRENTEAFF; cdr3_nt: TGCGCCAGCAGTCAAAGGGAAAACACTGAAGCTTTCTTT
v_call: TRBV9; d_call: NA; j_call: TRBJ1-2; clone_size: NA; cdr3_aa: CASSGGTWGNYGYTF; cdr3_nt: TGTGCCAGCAGCGGCGGGACTTGGGGGAATTATGGCTACACCTTC
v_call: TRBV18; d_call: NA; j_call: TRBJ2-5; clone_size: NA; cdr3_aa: CASSPARLDRETQYF; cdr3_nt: TGTGCCAGCTCACCAGCTAGACTAGATCGAGAGACCCAGTACTTC
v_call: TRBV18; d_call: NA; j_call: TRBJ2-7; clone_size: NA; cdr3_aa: CASSPPSATPYEQYF; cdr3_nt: TGTGCCAGCTCACCACCTAGCGCAACCCCCTACGAGCAGTACTTC
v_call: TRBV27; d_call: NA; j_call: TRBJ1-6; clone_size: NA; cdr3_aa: CASSLGAGGRGNSPLHF; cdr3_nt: TGTGCCAGCAGTTTAGGGGCAGGAGGTAGGGGTAATTCACCCCTCCACTTT
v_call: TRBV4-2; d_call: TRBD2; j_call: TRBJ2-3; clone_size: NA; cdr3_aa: CASSQDLAGAVDTQYF; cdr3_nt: TGTGCCAGCAGCCAAGATCTGGCGGGAGCGGTCGATACGCAGTATTTT
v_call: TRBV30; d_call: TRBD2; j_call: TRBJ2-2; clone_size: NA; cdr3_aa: CAWRGLATNTGELFF; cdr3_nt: TGTGCCTGGAGGGGACTAGCGACCAACACCGGGGAGCTGTTTTTT
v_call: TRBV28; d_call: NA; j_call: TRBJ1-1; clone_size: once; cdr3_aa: CATTKNTEAFF; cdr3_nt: TGTGCCACCACAAAGAACACTGAAGCTTTCTTT
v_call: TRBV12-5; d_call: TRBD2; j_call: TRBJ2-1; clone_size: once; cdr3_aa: CASGLVVSGGIDEQFF; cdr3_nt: TGTGCTAGTGGTTTGGTGGTAAGCGGGGGAATAGATGAGCAGTTCTTC
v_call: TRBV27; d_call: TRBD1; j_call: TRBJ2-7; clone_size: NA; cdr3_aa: CASSSSPGQGPPGQYF; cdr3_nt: TGTGCCAGCAGTTCTTCACCGGGACAGGGACCCCCCGGGCAGTACTTC
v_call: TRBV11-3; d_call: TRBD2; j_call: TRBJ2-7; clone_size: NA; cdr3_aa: CASSFTASGSSEQYF; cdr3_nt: TGTGCCAGCAGCTTTACGGCTAGCGGGAGTAGCGAGCAGTACTTC
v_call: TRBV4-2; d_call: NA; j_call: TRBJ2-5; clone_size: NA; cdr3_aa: CASSRQRGPQETQYF; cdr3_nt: TGTGCCAGCAGCCGTCAAAGGGGACCCCAAGAGACCCAGTACTTC
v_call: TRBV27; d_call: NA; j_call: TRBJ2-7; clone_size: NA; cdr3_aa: CASSFGLHMYEQYF; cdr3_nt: TGTGCCAGCAGTTTCGGACTGCATATGTACGAGCAGTACTTC
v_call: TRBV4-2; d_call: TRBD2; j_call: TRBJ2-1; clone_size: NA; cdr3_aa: CASSQDRTSGINEQFF; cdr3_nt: TGTGCCAGCAGCCAAGATAGGACTAGCGGGATCAATGAGCAGTTCTTC
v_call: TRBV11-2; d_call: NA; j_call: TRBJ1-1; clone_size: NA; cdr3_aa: CASSWGTRTEAFF; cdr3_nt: TGTGCCAGCAGCTGGGGGACTCGCACTGAAGCTTTCTTT
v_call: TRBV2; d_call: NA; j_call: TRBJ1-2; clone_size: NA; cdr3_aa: CASSERGEGGYTF; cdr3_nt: TGTGCCAGCAGTGAACGAGGCGAGGGCGGCTACACCTTC
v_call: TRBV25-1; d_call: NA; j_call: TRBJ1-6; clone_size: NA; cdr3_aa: CASSEFVYSPLHF; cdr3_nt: TGTGCCAGCAGTGAATTTGTCTATTCACCCCTCCACTTT
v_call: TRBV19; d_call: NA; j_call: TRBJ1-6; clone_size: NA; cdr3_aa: CASSIVDSPLHF; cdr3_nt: TGTGCCAGTAGTATAGTGGATTCACCCCTCCACTTT
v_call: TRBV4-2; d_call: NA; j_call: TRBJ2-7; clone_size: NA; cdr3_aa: CASSLRDSTYEQYF; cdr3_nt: TGTGCCAGCAGCCTTAGGGACTCAACCTACGAGCAGTACTTC
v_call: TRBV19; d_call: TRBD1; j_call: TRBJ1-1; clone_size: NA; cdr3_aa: CASWGATGTEAFF; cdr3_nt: TGTGCCAGTTGGGGGGCGACAGGGACTGAAGCTTTCTTT
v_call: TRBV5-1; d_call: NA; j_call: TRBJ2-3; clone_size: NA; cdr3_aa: CASSLVGTSTDTQYF; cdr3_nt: TGCGCCAGCAGCTTGGTGGGGACTAGCACAGATACGCAGTATTTT
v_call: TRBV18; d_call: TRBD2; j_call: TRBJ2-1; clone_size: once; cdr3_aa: CASSGLAAESSSYNEQFF; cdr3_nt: TGTGCCAGCTCAGGGCTAGCGGCGGAATCGAGCTCCTACAATGAGCAGTTCTTC
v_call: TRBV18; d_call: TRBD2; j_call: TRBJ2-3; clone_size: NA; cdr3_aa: CASSPLAGGTSTDTQYF; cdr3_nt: TGTGCCAGCTCACCATTAGCGGGAGGAACTAGCACAGATACGCAGTATTTT
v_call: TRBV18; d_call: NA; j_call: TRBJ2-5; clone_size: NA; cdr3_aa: CASASTGETQYF; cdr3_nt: TGTGCCAGCGCCTCTACCGGGGAGACCCAGTACTTC
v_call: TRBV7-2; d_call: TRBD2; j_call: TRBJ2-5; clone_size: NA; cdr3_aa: CASQAGRNQETQYF; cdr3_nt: TGTGCCAGCCAAGCGGGGCGGAACCAAGAGACCCAGTACTTC
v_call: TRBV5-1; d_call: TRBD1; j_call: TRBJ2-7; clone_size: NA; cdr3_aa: CASSGGQGWQYF; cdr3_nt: TGCGCCAGCAGCGGGGGACAGGGGTGGCAGTACTTC
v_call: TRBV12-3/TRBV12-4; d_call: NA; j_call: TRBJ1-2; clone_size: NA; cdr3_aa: CASSSGFYGYTF; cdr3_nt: TGTGCCAGCAGTTCAGGATTCTATGGCTACACCTTC
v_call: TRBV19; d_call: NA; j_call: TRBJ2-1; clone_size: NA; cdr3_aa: CASSIKTGVYNEQFF; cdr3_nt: TGTGCCAGTAGCATAAAGACGGGGGTTTACAATGAGCAGTTCTTC